This T cell receptor beta chain was recorded in a study of beta chain features in type 1 diabetes. Broader study findings: All four CD4+ subsets from Type 1 diabetes patients carried moderately but significantly shorter TCRB CDR3s. The similarity of naive, central memory and Treg TCRB repertoires appeared greater among patients than among healthy donors.

Every single donor gave one heparinised blood draw, and these averaged around 0.12 L. Sorting based on CD45RO/CCR7/CD25/CD127/CD95/CD27 separated CD4+ naive, central memory, regulatory and stem cell-like memory cells. Every sorted population was more than 98% pure. Germline V gene lookup returns CDR1 SGDLS and CDR2 YYNGEE. The V and J ends lost 0 bases and 3 bases respectively, with 6 bases between them. This CDR3 has 13 residues. Reverse transcribing all isolated RNA meant expressed TCRB transcripts were sequenced. Sequencing was performed with immunoSEQ multiplex PCR; in TCRdb, only in-frame clones are kept and a portion is missing. The sample holds over 650,000 clones; more than 13% are singletons and the top ten take around 0.04%. With respect to this clone: Its antigen is not known.

This clonotype was obtained from a man younger than 30 with type 1 diabetes. V usage is TRBV9 and J usage is TRBJ2-5; no definite D call. The sequenced material came from naive CD4+ T cells from blood. CDR3 protein: CASSVGPEETQYF. As DNA, the CDR3 is TGTGCCAGCAGCGTAGGACCCGAAGAGACCCAGTACTTC.